One sample yielded the 15 T cell receptor beta chains listed below, sequenced in a study of human T cells and chemical hapten exposure. TCRdb reprocessed the RACE reads with MiXCR, giving one entry per CDR3 protein. The sample lists roughly 200,000 distinct CDR3 sequences, approximately 24% seen once, with 2% to 3% in the top ten. Documented time point: patch test 3, about 24 weeks after DPC sensitization. The sample's treatment: therapeutic diphenylcyclopropenone sensitization with weekly scalp DPC. Source: whole blood, taken in connection with sensitization to the hapten diphenylcyclopropenone (DPC). The receptors shown here come from a woman in her 40s with alopecia areata. Some clones in this sample may be carry-over from other donors' samples.

This clonotype has a handful of counts. V is TRBV5-1 and J is TRBJ2-7; D is tentatively TRBD1 or TRBD2 (5 bases each). The ends were cut back, 0 bases at V and 2 bases at J, with 15 bases in the middle. Germline V gene sequence: CDR1 SGHRS, CDR2 YFSETQ. This CDR3 comprises 16 residues. The CDR3 sequence is CASSLAPGRVPYEQYF. DNA of the CDR3: TGCGCCAGCAGCTTGGCTCCAGGGCGGGTCCCCTACGAGCAGTACTTC.

The J gene is TRBJ2-5, the V gene TRBV5-1, with a tentative D call TRBD1 (6 bases). V was trimmed by 4 bases and J by 9 bases, leaving 28 bases between them. Germline CDR1 reads SGHRS; CDR2 reads YFSETQ. The CDR3 runs 17 residues. CDR3 in amino acids: CASSRYQTQGTQGAQYF. Written as DNA, the CDR3 is TGCGCCAGCAGCCGATACCAAACACAGGGAACTCAAGGGGCCCAGTACTTC.

This clonotype appeared a few times. The V and J genes are TRBV19 and TRBJ2-7; the D gene could be TRBD1 or TRBD2 (5 bases each). This CDR3 has 15 amino acids. Per the germline V gene, CDR1 is LNHDA and CDR2 is SQIVND (reference sequence). Trimming pared 3 bases from V and 5 bases from J, leaving 17 bases between. This CDR3 is CASSIGGSTGHEQYF. The CDR3 DNA reads TGTGCCAGTAGTATTGGCGGGTCGACGGGGCACGAGCAGTACTTC.

This clonotype is classed as medium-sized. The chain is built from TRBV27 and TRBJ2-5; tentative D call: TRBD1 (6 bases). The germline gives CDR1 MNHEY, CDR2 SMNVEV (reference sequence). Trimming left V 6 bases short and J 6 bases short, with 8 bases between. The CDR3 is 11 residues long. As DNA, the CDR3 is TGTGCCAGCAGGACAGGACAGACCCAGTACTTC. Residues: CASRTGQTQYF.

The rearrangement links TRBV29-1 to TRBJ2-1, with D unclear. V gave up 7 bases and J gave up 9 bases, with 10 bases separating them. This CDR3 has 10 residues. The V gene's germline CDR1 is SQVTM and CDR2 ANQGSEA. The CDR3 DNA reads TGCAGCGGCCGGTTCGGTGAGCAGTTCTTC. Its translation is CSGRFGEQFF.

In its sample, this clonotype was seen a few times. J is TRBJ2-5 and V is TRBV12-3 or TRBV12-4; 7 bases map to TRBD2. V trimming: 6 bases; J trimming: 2 bases; junction bases outside the gene matches: 18. This CDR3 has 18 residues. The DNA of the CDR3 is TGTGCCAGCAGCCCCGAGGGGAGGGTACCGGGAGGACAAGAGACCCAGTACTTC. Protein: CASSPEGRVPGGQETQYF.

This clonotype was picked up a small number of times. The rearrangement links TRBV29-1 to TRBJ2-7, with 12 bases identical to TRBD2. Germline CDR1 reads SQVTM; CDR2 reads ANQGSEA. V shed 4 bases and J 4 bases; nucleotides not matched to a gene: 2. This CDR3 comprises 13 residues. CDR3 nucleotides: TGCAGCGTTGCTGGACTAGCGGGGTACGAGCAGTACTTC. This translates into CSVAGLAGYEQYF.

This clonotype was seen a few times. The chain is built from TRBV10-3 and TRBJ1-1, with TRBD1 identical over 9 bases. The CDR3 runs to 15 residues. After removal of 6 bases from V and 1 base from J, the junction contained 6 bases not matched to a gene. CDR1 ENHRY and CDR2 SYGVKD come from the germline V gene. In nucleotides, the CDR3 is TGTGCCATCAGATCCTGGACAGGGGAGAACACTGAAGCTTTCTTT. This sequence encodes CAIRSWTGENTEAFF.

This clonotype was seen a handful of times. The chain has TRBV11-1 and TRBJ2-1, with D tentatively TRBD1 (6 bases). The V gene lost 8 bases and the J gene lost 3 bases, with 17 bases spanning the gap. CDR1 and CDR2 from the germline V gene are SGHAT and FQDESV (reference sequence). This CDR3 has 15 amino acids. CDR3 sequence: CASLKDRGSYNEQFF. CDR3 nucleotide sequence: TGTGCCAGCCTAAAGGACAGAGGGAGCTACAATGAGCAGTTCTTC.

The rearrangement joins TRBV29-1 to TRBJ2-5; possible D gene TRBD1, 8 bases. This CDR3 is 12 amino acids long. Trimming cost V 6 bases and J 5 bases, with 13 bases left between them. The germline gives CDR1 SQVTM, CDR2 ANQGSEA. CDR3 nucleotides: TGCAGCGTGAACAGGGGGGGGGAGACCCAGTACTTC. As protein: CSVNRGGETQYF.

This clonotype was observed a few times. The J gene is TRBJ2-1, the V gene TRBV7-3; unclear D gene. Trimming removed 1 base at V and 10 bases at J, with 14 bases between. Germline CDR1 and CDR2: SGHTA and FQGTGA. The CDR3 length is 14 residues. The CDR3 sequence: CASSLIGSGGEQFF. CDR3 bases: TGTGCCAGCAGCTTAATAGGTTCGGGCGGAGAGCAGTTCTTC. The full variable domain, with the rest looked up from reference TRBV7-3 and TRBJ2-1, is GAGVSQTPSNKVTEKGKYVELRCDPISGHTALYWYRQSLGQGPEFLIYFQGTGAADDSGLPNDRFFAVRPEGSVSTLKIQRTERGDSAVYLCASSLIGSGGEQFFGPGTRLTVL.

A note on this clonotype: At one end, the junction sequence differs from germline, possibly due to a read error. This chain connects TRBV18 to TRBJ2-5, with D possibly being TRBD1 (6 bases). The CDR3 is made up of 14 amino acids. Germline CDR1 KGHSH, CDR2 LQKENI. The CDR3: CASSPQGPGETQYF. The CDR3 DNA follows: TGTGCCAGCTCCCCACAGGGCCCCGGAGAGACCCAGTACTTC.

The CDR3, as DNA: TGTGCCAGCAGCGTACCGGGACTAAGACTCCAAGAGACCCAGTACTTC. Translating it yields CASSVPGLRLQETQYF. The V call is TRBV7-9, the J call TRBJ2-5, with 7 bases that match TRBD2. The CDR3 is 16 amino acids. CDR1 is SEHNR and CDR2 is FQNEAQ in the germline V gene (reference sequence). The junction had 10 bases not matched to a gene; V was cut back by 5 bases and J by 1 base. Using reference TRBV7-9 and TRBJ2-5 for the parts outside the CDR3, the full variable domain is DTGVSQNPRHKITKRGQNVTFRCDPISEHNRLYWYRQTLGQGPEFLTYFQNEAQLEKSRLLSDRFSAERPKGSFSTLEIQRTEQGDSAMYLCASSVPGLRLQETQYFGPGTRLLVL.

This chain connects TRBV2 to TRBJ2-7; weak D call: TRBD1 (6 bases). Germline V lookup: CDR1 SNHLY, CDR2 FYNNEI. The CDR3 spans 13 residues. V was shortened by 6 bases and J by 3 bases, with 12 bases between the two germline ends. The CDR3 bases are TGTGCCAGCAGAAGGGACACCTACTACGAGCAGTACTTC. It specifies CASRRDTYYEQYF.

A single count supports this clonotype. The rearrangement uses TRBV28 and TRBJ2-1; perhaps TRBD2 as D (7 bases). In germline, CDR1 is MDHEN, CDR2 SYDVKM. Trimming shortened V by 5 bases and J by 4 bases, and 12 bases separated the two germline ends. CDR3 size: 14 residues. DNA of the CDR3: TGTGCCAGCAGTAGCGGGACACATTACAATGAGCAGTTCTTC. It encodes CASSSGTHYNEQFF.